The sequence of this T cell receptor (beta chain) was determined in a study of T cell repertoires in cytomegalovirus infection. Study summary: Indicated by public TCR beta signatures were CMV infection and matching HLA type. Findings of the study overall: Frequencies of public TCR beta families were cumulated, and this identified carriers of CMV plus the relevant HLA. HLA-C-restricted CMV-specific TCR beta clonotypes prevailed in the ex vivo response.

This clonotype was recorded a few times. Antigen: not known. A single record per CDR3 protein comes from TCRdb applying MiXCR to the reads. The table lists roughly 920,000 distinct CDR3 sequences, less than 40% of them singletons. The CDR3 runs to 17 residues. Germline V CDR1 and CDR2: MNHNS, SASEGT. Trimming took 4 bases from V and 5 from J; bases not matched to a gene: 13. This TCR derives from a human donor in good health (CMV status not recorded). Some clones in this sample may be carry-over from other donors' samples. The J gene is TRBJ2-5, the V gene TRBV6-1, with 10 bases lining up with TRBD2. The material sequenced was cultured CD8+ T cells from PBMCs, taken from culture after CMV antigen stimulation. In DNA form, the CDR3 reads TGTGCCAGCAGTGCTGCCTTCCCGGGACTAGCGTCTGAGACCCAGTACTTC. Translating it yields CASSAAFPGLASETQYF.